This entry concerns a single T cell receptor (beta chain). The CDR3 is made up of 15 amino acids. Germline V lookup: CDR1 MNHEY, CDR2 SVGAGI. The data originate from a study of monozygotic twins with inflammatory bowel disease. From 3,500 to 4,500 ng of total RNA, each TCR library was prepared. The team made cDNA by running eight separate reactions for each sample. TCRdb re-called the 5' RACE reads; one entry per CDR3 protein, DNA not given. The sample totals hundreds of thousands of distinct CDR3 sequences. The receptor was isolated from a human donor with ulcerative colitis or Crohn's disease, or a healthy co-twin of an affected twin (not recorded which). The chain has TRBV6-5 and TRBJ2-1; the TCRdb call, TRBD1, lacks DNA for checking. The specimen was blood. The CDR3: CASSYAPSSYNEQFF.